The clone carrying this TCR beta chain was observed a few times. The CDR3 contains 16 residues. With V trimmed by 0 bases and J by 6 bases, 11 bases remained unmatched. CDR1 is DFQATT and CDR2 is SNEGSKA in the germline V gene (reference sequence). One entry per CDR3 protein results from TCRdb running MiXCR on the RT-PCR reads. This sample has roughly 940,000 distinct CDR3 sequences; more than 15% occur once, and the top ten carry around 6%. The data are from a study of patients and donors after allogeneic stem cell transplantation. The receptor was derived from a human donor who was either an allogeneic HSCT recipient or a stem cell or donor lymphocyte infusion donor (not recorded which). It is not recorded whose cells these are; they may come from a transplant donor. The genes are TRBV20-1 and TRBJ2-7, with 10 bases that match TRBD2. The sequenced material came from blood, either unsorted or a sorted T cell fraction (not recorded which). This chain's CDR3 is CSARDSRTSGKGEQYF. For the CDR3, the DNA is TGCAGTGCTAGAGATAGCCGGACTAGCGGTAAGGGCGAGCAGTACTTC.